This T cell receptor (beta chain) was observed in a study of human T cells and chemical hapten exposure. Overall study context: The sensitizing agent was 2% DPC, placed on around 2 cm by around 2 cm of upper inner arm skin.

Notes on the study in general: Controls formed significantly fewer large CDR3 similarity clusters than expanded TCRs did.

MiXCR, run by TCRdb on the RACE reads, gives a single entry per CDR3 protein. The sample yields around 92,000 distinct CDR3 sequences, 9.5% to 14% seen once. Concerning this clonotype itself: Antigen: not known.

Time point here: pre-sensitization, week 0. This sample's treatment: therapeutic diphenylcyclopropenone sensitization with weekly scalp DPC. This receptor was obtained from a woman aged 60-75 years with alopecia areata. Some clones in this sample may be carry-over from other donors' samples. The input for sequencing was whole blood, taken in connection with sensitization to the hapten diphenylcyclopropenone (DPC).

CDR3 protein: CASSLSTYEQYF. Written as DNA, the CDR3 is TGTGCCAGCAGTTTATCAACCTACGAGCAGTACTTC. The V call is TRBV28, the J call TRBJ2-7; D gene unclear. V lost 1 base to trimming and J lost 2 bases, with 3 bases between them. The CDR3 extends over 12 amino acids. Germline V lookup: CDR1 MDHEN, CDR2 SYDVKM.